The 6 T cell receptor beta chains in this list originate from one sample, sequenced in a study of early T cells in non-severe SARS-CoV-2 infection (dated by TCRdb to the early 2020s). The library was obtained by 5' RACE. Data came from a NextSeq 500. The public reads were reprocessed in TCRdb via fastp at Q25 and MiXCR, keeping in-frame beta chains. Records with the same CDR3 protein are collapsed into one entry carrying the most frequent genes and DNA. The sample contains 70,000 to 95,000 distinct CDR3 sequences, roughly 9.6% of them found a single time. Of the sample, approximately 5% falls within the top ten clones. The specimen sequenced was whole blood. These receptors came from an adult who was a healthcare worker with PCR-confirmed SARS-CoV-2 infection or an uninfected control (not recorded which).

This clonotype showed up many times. The V call is TRBV3-1, the J call TRBJ1-1; a weak D match, TRBD1 (5 bases). Germline V lookup: CDR1 LGHDT, CDR2 YNNKEL (reference sequence). Trimming cost V 1 base and J 1 base, with 7 bases left between them. The CDR3 totals 14 residues. The CDR3 region has the DNA TGTGCCAGCAGCCAAGGGGGGTCGAACACTGAAGCTTTCTTT. Residues: CASSQGGSNTEAFF.

The chain couples TRBV6-5 to TRBJ2-1; D is unclear. V was trimmed by 2 bases and J by 14 bases, leaving 10 bases between them. Per the germline V gene, CDR1 is MNHEY and CDR2 is SVGAGI. This CDR3 comprises 11 residues. Written as DNA, the CDR3 is TGTGCCAGCAGTTACGGGTTGGCCAAGTTCTTC. Translating it yields CASSYGLAKFF.

This clonotype was counted a few times. The V call is TRBV27, the J call TRBJ2-7, with D possibly being TRBD1 or TRBD2 (5 bases each). CDR1 and CDR2 from the germline V gene are MNHEY and SMNVEV (reference sequence). CDR3 length equals 15 residues. The V gene lost 3 bases and the J gene lost 3 bases, with 15 bases spanning the gap. The CDR3: CASSFGGRENYEQYF. CDR3 nucleotides: TGTGCCAGCAGTTTTGGGGGTAGAGAGAACTACGAGCAGTACTTC.

This clonotype was seen ten or more times. This chain uses TRBV5-1 with TRBJ2-7; a possible D gene is TRBD2 (5 bases). V was trimmed by 4 bases and J by 11 bases, leaving 22 bases between them. This CDR3 region has 14 residues. From germline, CDR1 is SGHRS and CDR2 YFSETQ. CDR3 bases: TGCGCCAGCAGCCCAAGGGCGGGTACAACCAGAGAGTACTTC. Protein product: CASSPRAGTTREYF.

The V gene is TRBV6-5, the J gene TRBJ2-7; 12 nucleotides match TRBD2. V lost 6 bases, J lost 0 bases, and 0 bases stayed unmatched. The CDR3 extends over 14 amino acids. CDR1 and CDR2 from the germline V gene are MNHEY and SVGAGI. The CDR3 is CASRTSGSSYEQYF. The CDR3 DNA reads TGTGCCAGCAGGACTAGCGGGAGCTCCTACGAGCAGTACTTC.

This clonotype was seen repeatedly, ten times or more. The J gene is TRBJ2-3, the V gene TRBV9, with D maybe TRBD2 (6 bases). This CDR3 is 16 amino acids long. With 3 bases removed from V and 3 bases from J, the gap between germline ends came to 17 bases. Germline CDR1 is SGDLS and CDR2 is YYNGEE. CDR3 DNA sequence: TGTGCCAGCAGCGCGAGGAGGGCCAGTACGACAGATACGCAGTATTTT. It yields the protein CASSARRASTTDTQYF.